These 8 T cell receptor beta chains share one sample of origin, sequenced in a study of OX40 agonist ivuxolimab in advanced cancers. Clones were sequenced by immunoSEQ multiplex PCR, and TCRdb holds only the in-frame ones, with some missing. The sample has approximately 58,000 clones, about nine tenths seen once. Here the sequenced sample was CD4+ or CD8+ T cells sorted from blood, taken in a trial of the OX40 agonist ivuxolimab. The receptors stem from an adult with an advanced solid tumor such as melanoma, head and neck, liver or kidney cancer.

The chain combines TRBV19 with TRBJ2-2; D may correspond to TRBD1 or TRBD2 (5 bases each). Germline V gives CDR1 LNHDA, CDR2 SQIVND (reference sequence). Trimming took off 9 bases at V and 6 bases at J, with 17 bases between the two ends. This CDR3 is built from 14 residues. In DNA form, the CDR3 reads TGTGCCAGCACCGGGGACCTACATGCCGGGGAGCTGTTTTTT. Protein: CASTGDLHAGELFF.

The chain combines TRBV10-3 with TRBJ2-2; D is perhaps TRBD1 or TRBD2 (5 bases each). CDR1 and CDR2 from the germline V gene are ENHRY and SYGVKD. V lost 6 bases to trimming and J lost 10 bases, with 15 bases between them. This CDR3 spans 13 amino acids. CDR3 amino acids: CAIRASQGEELFF. CDR3 DNA: TGTGCCATCAGAGCCTCGCAGGGAGAGGAGCTGTTTTTT.

The rearrangement uses TRBV5-4 and TRBJ1-4; D gene unclear. The CDR3 runs 13 residues. Germline assignment: CDR1 SGHNT and CDR2 YYREEE (reference sequence). V dropped 5 bases and J dropped 3 bases, with 8 bases sitting between them. This CDR3 is CASSWIPNEKLFF. The CDR3 region has the DNA TGTGCCAGCAGTTGGATACCTAATGAAAAACTGTTTTTT.

This chain joins TRBV14 and TRBJ2-7; 12 bases line up with TRBD2. The germline V gene encodes CDR1 SGHDN and CDR2 FVKESK. Trimming cost V 5 bases and J 5 bases; bases outside gene matches: 4. The CDR3 contains 14 residues. In DNA, the CDR3 is TGTGCCAGCAGCTGGACTAGCGGGATGGACGAGCAGTACTTC. It specifies CASSWTSGMDEQYF.

This CDR3 reads CASSAGQRDTQYF. The CDR3 DNA reads as TGCGCCAGCAGCGCGGGCCAGAGAGATACGCAGTATTTT. This chain joins TRBV5-1 and TRBJ2-3; D may be TRBD2 (5 bases). In germline, CDR1 is SGHRS, CDR2 YFSETQ. The CDR3 contains 13 residues. V dropped 4 bases and J dropped 5 bases, with 11 bases sitting between them. The full variable domain, with the rest looked up from reference TRBV5-1 and TRBJ2-3, is KAGVTQTPRYLIKTRGQQVTLSCSPISGHRSVSWYQQTPGQGLQFLFEYFSETQRNKGNFPGRFSGRQFSNSRSEMNVSTLELGDSALYLCASSAGQRDTQYFGPGTRLTVL.

This sequence joins TRBV9 and TRBJ2-7; D is perhaps TRBD2 (5 bases). The germline V gene encodes CDR1 SGDLS and CDR2 YYNGEE. CDR3 length equals 14 residues. The ends were cut back, 7 bases at V and 1 base at J, with 15 bases in the middle. The CDR3 sequence: CASSTLSGSYEQYF. The DNA for the CDR3 is TGTGCCAGCTCCACTCTGTCGGGATCCTACGAGCAGTACTTC.

CDR3 coding DNA: TGTGCCAGCAGTCAGCTCGACTTCGGGGGCTTCGGCGAGACCCAGTACTTC. It codes for CASSQLDFGGFGETQYF. The chain carries TRBV28 and TRBJ2-5, with D perhaps TRBD1 or TRBD2 (6 bases each). This CDR3 is built from 17 residues. V dropped 5 bases and J dropped 5 bases, with 24 bases sitting between them. Germline V gives CDR1 MDHEN, CDR2 SYDVKM.

The chain joins TRBV11-1 to TRBJ1-1; tentative D call: TRBD1 (6 bases). Looked up from germline, CDR1 is SGHAT and CDR2 is FQDESV (reference sequence). V gave up 3 bases and J gave up 1 base, with 12 bases separating them. The CDR3 has 15 amino acids. Written as DNA, the CDR3 is TGTGCCAGCAGCTTGGCCGGGACAAAGAACACTGAAGCTTTCTTT. As protein: CASSLAGTKNTEAFF.